Listed below are T cell receptor beta chains from one sample, sequenced in a study of post-analysis software for immune sequencing data. A single record per CDR3 protein comes from TCRdb applying MiXCR to the PCR reads. Among 350,000 to 450,000 distinct CDR3 sequences listed, roughly 40% were seen once. Sequences were obtained from blood. These receptors were obtained from a girl aged 2 to 9 with multiple sclerosis. Each CDR3 is given with its conserved first and last residue. The D gene is left open where the match is weak.

d_gene: TRBD1
v_gene: TRBV11-1
j_gene: TRBJ2-1
len: 16
CDR3aa: CVSRSDRGSSYNEQFF

d_gene: TRBD2
v_gene: TRBV9
j_gene: TRBJ2-1
len: 14
CDR3aa: CASSGVAGDNEQFF

d_gene: TRBD2
v_gene: TRBV20-1
j_gene: TRBJ2-7
len: 13
CDR3aa: CSTSGKSSYEQYF

d_gene: .
v_gene: TRBV10-2
j_gene: TRBJ2-5
len: 14
CDR3aa: CASSDAAGLETQYF

d_gene: TRBD2
v_gene: TRBV18
j_gene: TRBJ2-1
len: 16
CDR3aa: CASSPRLAENHNEQFF

d_gene: .
v_gene: TRBV20-1
j_gene: TRBJ2-7
len: 11
CDR3aa: CSAAFSYEQYF

d_gene: .
v_gene: TRBV19
j_gene: TRBJ2-5
len: 13
CDR3aa: CASSVRDQETQYF

d_gene: .
v_gene: TRBV7-8
j_gene: TRBJ2-1
len: 12
CDR3aa: CASSPWDRVMFF

d_gene: TRBD2
v_gene: TRBV20-1
j_gene: TRBJ2-2
len: 16
CDR3aa: CSARDRQLAVPGELFF

d_gene: .
v_gene: TRBV25-1
j_gene: TRBJ2-7
len: 13
CDR3aa: CASSVTLRGEQYF

d_gene: TRBD1
v_gene: TRBV12-3/TRBV12-4
j_gene: .
len: 14
CDR3aa: CASSLMTGAYEQYF

d_gene: .
v_gene: TRBV27
j_gene: TRBJ2-3
len: 16
CDR3aa: CASSYLSGRDTDTQYF

d_gene: .
v_gene: TRBV4-1
j_gene: TRBJ1-2
len: 14
CDR3aa: CASSQEGVLYGYTF

d_gene: .
v_gene: TRBV18
j_gene: TRBJ1-3
len: 15
CDR3aa: CASSSLTASGNTIYF

d_gene: TRBD1
v_gene: TRBV7-9
j_gene: TRBJ1-1
len: 16
CDR3aa: CASSPKPGQEGNEAFF

d_gene: .
v_gene: TRBV9
j_gene: TRBJ2-7
len: 14
CDR3aa: CASSVEAGSYEQYF

d_gene: .
v_gene: TRBV7-9
j_gene: TRBJ2-7
len: 17
CDR3aa: CASSLAVLGQGIYEQYF

d_gene: TRBD2
v_gene: TRBV29-1
j_gene: TRBJ2-5
len: 12
CDR3aa: CSVLRLAKAQYF

d_gene: .
v_gene: TRBV7-8
j_gene: TRBJ2-5
len: 16
CDR3aa: CASSLARSLIQETQYF

d_gene: .
v_gene: TRBV6-6
j_gene: TRBJ1-4
len: 15
CDR3aa: CASSYPDHGGEKLFF

d_gene: .
v_gene: TRBV5-1
j_gene: TRBJ2-7
len: 16
CDR3aa: CASSLDGGKGDDEQYF

d_gene: TRBD1
v_gene: TRBV25-1
j_gene: TRBJ2-1
len: 14
CDR3aa: CASSRGQGRLGTFF

d_gene: .
v_gene: TRBV28
j_gene: TRBJ2-7
len: 12
CDR3aa: CASSLVTREQYF

d_gene: TRBD1
v_gene: TRBV5-4
j_gene: TRBJ1-2
len: 15
CDR3aa: CASSLGQGLPYGYTF

d_gene: TRBD1
v_gene: TRBV2
j_gene: TRBJ2-7
len: 16
CDR3aa: CASSEGGTGATYEQYF